These 21 T cell receptor beta chains were all obtained from the same sample, sequenced in a study of identifying expanded T cells in peripheral blood. Measured with immunoSEQ multiplex PCR; TCRdb has only the in-frame clones, and not every one. The top ten hold about 5.5% of the sample, which has 100,000 to 110,000 clones, around 90% seen once. Specimen: blood. All receptors come from a person between 18 and 70 years old in good health.

The chain has TRBV18 and TRBJ2-1, with D perhaps assigned TRBD1 or TRBD2 (5 bases each). Germline assignment: CDR1 KGHSH and CDR2 LQKENI. V lost 0 bases and J 8 bases, leaving 14 bases between the germline ends. This CDR3 is 15 amino acids long. The CDR3 sequence: CASSPPAGRGYEQFF. CDR3 bases: TGTGCCAGCTCACCACCGGCCGGACGGGGCTATGAGCAGTTCTTC.

This clone was detected a few times. This chain links TRBV7-9 with TRBJ2-7, with no clear D. The CDR3 is made up of 14 amino acids. Trimming took off 8 bases at V and 0 bases at J, with 14 bases between the two ends. CDR1 is SEHNR, CDR2 FQNEAQ, per germline (reference sequence). The CDR3 DNA is TGTGCCAGCGGCAGAGATCTCAGCTCCTACGAGCAGTACTTC. Translation gives CASGRDLSSYEQYF.

This rearrangement joins TRBV6-5 to TRBJ2-7; TRBD1 or TRBD2 may be the D gene (6 bases each). The CDR3 is 15 residues long. V lost 7 bases, J lost 6 bases, and 22 bases lay in between. Germline loops: CDR1 MNHEY, CDR2 SVGAGI. CDR3 sequence: CASTEGDSRWGEQYF. DNA of the CDR3: TGTGCCAGCACCGAGGGGGACTCCCGTTGGGGCGAGCAGTACTTC.

CDR3 sequence: CASSAGTGRETQYF. CDR3 nucleotide sequence: TGTGCCAGCAGCGCCGGGACAGGGCGAGAGACCCAGTACTTC. The gene calls are TRBV9 and TRBJ2-5; 9 nucleotides align to TRBD1. Germline trimming cut 3 bases from V and 4 bases from J; bases unmatched to any gene: 4. Germline assignment: CDR1 SGDLS and CDR2 YYNGEE. The CDR3 is 14 amino acids.

The V call is TRBV5-6, the J call TRBJ1-2; tentatively, D is TRBD1 (5 bases). Germline V gene lookup returns CDR1 SGHDT and CDR2 YYEEEE. The CDR3 loop spans 13 amino acids. Deletions cut 5 bases from V and 7 bases from J, with 15 bases between. The CDR3 loop is CASSATGTSGYTF. CDR3 DNA sequence: TGTGCCAGCAGTGCAACCGGGACTTCTGGCTACACCTTC. Looking up the rest from reference TRBV5-6 and TRBJ1-2 gives the full variable domain: DAGVTQSPTHLIKTRGQQVTLRCSPKSGHDTVSWYQQALGQGPQFIFQYYEEEERQRGNFPDRFSGHQFPNYSSELNVNALLLGDSALYLCASSATGTSGYTFGSGTRLTVV.

The V call is TRBV4-1, the J call TRBJ1-1; D perhaps matches TRBD1 (5 bases). This CDR3 is built from 15 residues. V was clipped by 0 bases and J by 3 bases, with 11 bases between them. CDR1 is MGHRA, CDR2 YSYEKL, per germline. The CDR3 sequence: CASSQDRDAYTEAFF. The CDR3 DNA reads TGCGCCAGCAGCCAAGATAGGGACGCGTACACTGAAGCTTTCTTT.

The gene calls are TRBV4-3 and TRBJ2-5, with 11 bases aligning to TRBD2. CDR3 length: 16 residues. With 1 base clipped from V and 2 bases from J, the junction kept 3 bases outside the gene matches. Germline lookup yields CDR1 LGHNA and CDR2 YSLEER. CDR3 DNA: TGCGCCAGCAGCCAAGGGACTAGCGGGCTTCAAGAGACCCAGTACTTC. Translated, it gives CASSQGTSGLQETQYF.

This clone was picked up one time. The chain couples TRBV27 to TRBJ2-5; the match to TRBD1 covers 7 bases. V lost 2 bases to trimming and J lost 5 bases; unmatched junction nucleotides: 8. This CDR3 region has 15 residues. Germline lookup yields CDR1 MNHEY and CDR2 SMNVEV (reference sequence). CDR3 DNA sequence: TGTGCCAGCAGTTTAGGTCAGGGGGTGGGTGAGACCCAGTACTTC. This gives the protein CASSLGQGVGETQYF.

The chain carries TRBV19 and TRBJ2-2, with 7 nucleotides matching TRBD1. This CDR3 region has 16 residues. The V gene's germline CDR1 is LNHDA and CDR2 SQIVND (reference sequence). Trimming at V came to 3 bases and at J to 2 bases, leaving 6 bases not matched to a gene. CDR3 protein: CASSIYRDSNTGELFF. The CDR3 DNA follows: TGTGCCAGTAGTATCTACCGGGACAGTAACACCGGGGAGCTGTTTTTT.

This clone was found once. V is TRBV5-1 and J is TRBJ2-7; 10 bases align to TRBD2. V lost 3 bases, J lost 5 bases, and 8 bases stayed unmatched. Looked up from germline, CDR1 is SGHRS and CDR2 is YFSETQ. The CDR3 has 15 residues. CDR3 sequence (DNA): TGCGCCAGCAGCTGGGCTAGCGGGAGTGATCACGAGCAGTACTTC. Protein sequence: CASSWASGSDHEQYF. The entire variable domain, with the rest obtained from reference TRBV5-1 and TRBJ2-7, is as follows: KAGVTQTPRYLIKTRGQQVTLSCSPISGHRSVSWYQQTPGQGLQFLFEYFSETQRNKGNFPGRFSGRQFSNSRSEMNVSTLELGDSALYLCASSWASGSDHEQYFGPGTRLTVT.

The V call is TRBV7-2, the J call TRBJ2-7, with D uncertain. Germline V CDR1 and CDR2: SGHTA, FQGNSA. The CDR3 length is 14 residues. Trimming shortened V by 0 bases and J by 2 bases, and 8 bases separated the two germline ends. The CDR3: CASSLAWVTYEQYF. The DNA of the CDR3 is TGTGCCAGCAGCTTAGCGTGGGTTACCTACGAGCAGTACTTC.

V usage is TRBV19 and J usage is TRBJ2-1, with a weak D call TRBD2 (6 bases). Per germline, CDR1 LNHDA and CDR2 SQIVND (reference sequence). The CDR3 totals 14 residues. The V and J ends lost 3 bases and 3 bases respectively, with 9 bases between them. The CDR3 region has the DNA TGTGCCAGTAGTATCACGGGACTCTACAATGAGCAGTTCTTC. Protein: CASSITGLYNEQFF.

The chain joins TRBV5-4 to TRBJ1-6, with 8 bases matching TRBD1. J was trimmed by 8 bases and V by 3 bases; bases with no gene match: 4. Per the germline V gene, CDR1 is SGHNT and CDR2 is YYREEE (reference sequence). The CDR3 is 14 residues long. CDR3 protein: CASSSKQGDSPLHF. CDR3 DNA: TGTGCCAGCAGCTCAAAACAGGGGGATTCACCCCTCCACTTT.

This clone was observed a few times. The rearrangement joins TRBV29-1 to TRBJ1-6; TRBD1 agrees at 7 bases. The junction had 11 bases not matched to a gene; V was cut back by 5 bases and J by 7 bases. Germline-derived CDR1 and CDR2 are SQVTM and ANQGSEA. There are 15 residues in the CDR3. The CDR3 region is CSVREQGGSNSPLHF. The CDR3 DNA follows: TGCAGCGTTCGAGAGCAGGGGGGATCGAATTCACCCCTCCACTTT.

Only a few counts were recorded for this clone. The gene calls are TRBV14 and TRBJ2-7; D gene ambiguous. CDR1 and CDR2 from the germline V gene are SGHDN and FVKESK. This CDR3 is 12 amino acids long. V shed 7 bases and J shed 3 bases, with 10 bases lying between them. DNA of the CDR3: TGTGCCAGCACAGGTCTGGACTACGAGCAGTACTTC. Protein: CASTGLDYEQYF.

A few counts support this clone. The CDR3 DNA follows: TGTGCCAGCAGCTGGGGGCTTCTTGGCAATGAGCAGTTCTTC. Translation gives CASSWGLLGNEQFF. The rearrangement uses TRBV5-6 and TRBJ2-1; weak D call: TRBD1 (6 bases). Trimming pared 3 bases from V and 6 bases from J, leaving 13 bases between. This CDR3 has 14 amino acids. Germline assignment: CDR1 SGHDT and CDR2 YYEEEE.

The V gene is TRBV29-1, the J gene TRBJ1-2; tentatively, D is TRBD1 (5 bases). This CDR3 comprises 14 residues. Germline V gives CDR1 SQVTM, CDR2 ANQGSEA. The ends were cut back, 1 base at V and 5 bases at J, with 14 bases in the middle. DNA for the CDR3: TGCAGCGTTGAAGGGCTGGACACCTTATATGGCTACACCTTC. As protein: CSVEGLDTLYGYTF. Drawing the rest from reference TRBV29-1 and TRBJ1-2, the complete variable domain is SAVISQKPSRDICQRGTSLTIQCQVDSQVTMMFWYRQQPGQSLTLIATANQGSEATYESGFVIDKFPISRPNLTFSTLTVSNMSPEDSSIYLCSVEGLDTLYGYTFGSGTRLTVV.

V gene TRBV13 combines with J gene TRBJ2-5; maybe TRBD2 (5 bases). The V and J ends lost 5 bases and 1 base respectively, with 8 bases between them. The CDR3 is made up of 13 amino acids. Germline loops: CDR1 PRHDT, CDR2 FYEKMQ (reference sequence). DNA of the CDR3: TGTGCCAGCAGCGATCGGGGCCAAGAGACCCAGTACTTC. This encodes CASSDRGQETQYF.

CDR3 region: CASSKGSTFGATNEKLFF. In nucleotides, the CDR3 is TGTGCCAGCAGCAAAGGGAGCACCTTTGGGGCAACTAATGAAAAACTGTTTTTT. This chain uses TRBV21-1 with TRBJ1-4. TRBV21-1 is assigned pseudogene status. CDR3 length equals 18 residues.

This chain connects TRBV13 to TRBJ2-2; possibly TRBD2 for D (5 bases). Trimming pared 0 bases from V and 1 base from J, leaving 9 bases between. CDR1 and CDR2 from the germline V gene are PRHDT and FYEKMQ (reference sequence). This CDR3 has 16 residues. Here the CDR3 reads CASSLGDSRNTGELFF. The CDR3 nucleotides are TGTGCCAGCAGCTTAGGGGACTCCCGGAACACCGGGGAGCTGTTTTTT.

J is TRBJ1-3 and V is TRBV30; maybe TRBD1 (6 bases). V dropped 5 bases and J dropped 4 bases, with 15 bases sitting between them. Germline V gene lookup returns CDR1 GTSNPN and CDR2 SVGIG (reference sequence). The CDR3 runs to 14 residues. Here the CDR3 reads CAWDLGTLGNTIYF. The CDR3 bases are TGTGCCTGGGATTTGGGGACATTAGGAAACACCATATATTTT.